This T cell receptor (beta chain) was found in a study of response to subunit inactivated influenza vaccine. TCRdb passed the RT-PCR reads through MiXCR, listing each CDR3 protein once. The repertoire consists of 500,000 or so distinct CDR3 sequences, with 10% to 11% occurring once and the leading ten covering more than 10%. This CDR3 comprises 20 residues. From germline, CDR1 is MGHRA and CDR2 YSYEKL. V lost 1 base to trimming and J lost 0 bases; unmatched junction nucleotides: 13. General observations from the study: Each seasonal influenza vaccination, the authors suggested, recruits few new T cells.

This clonotype has only a few counts. Antigen: not known. This chain joins TRBV4-1 and TRBJ1-3; 9 bases are a match to TRBD1. The source of this sequence is a man between 50 and 59 years old who received an inactivated influenza vaccine. The input for sequencing was PBMCs from blood, taken more than 35 days after vaccination. The CDR3, as DNA: TGCGCCAGCAGCCAAGTCGGGACAGGGAAAGGTCTTAGCTCTGGAAACACCATATATTTT. Translating gives CASSQVGTGKGLSSGNTIYF.